These 8 T cell receptor beta chains were sequenced from one sample in a study of early stage breast cancer tumors. Clones were read by immunoSEQ multiplex PCR, and TCRdb kept only the in-frame ones, dropping some. Of about 24,000 clones detected, approximately 67% appear once; the ten largest clones hold about 10%. The material sequenced was breast tumor tissue. The source of these receptors is a person aged 55 to 75 with breast cancer.

The V gene is TRBV10-1, the J gene TRBJ2-7; 11 positions match TRBD2. Germline V gives CDR1 WNHNN, CDR2 SYGVQD (reference sequence). The V segment lost 3 bases and the J segment 3 bases; nucleotides outside the gene matches: 1. The CDR3 runs 14 residues. CDR3 residues: CASSEGTSGYEQYF. The CDR3 DNA reads as TGCGCCAGCAGTGAAGGGACTAGCGGCTACGAGCAGTACTTC.

This clone was recorded only once. V gene TRBV7-9 combines with J gene TRBJ2-1; tentative D call: TRBD1 (6 bases). The CDR3 is 16 residues long. Per the germline V gene, CDR1 is SEHNR and CDR2 is FQNEAQ (reference sequence). V shed 3 bases and J shed 0 bases, with 12 bases lying between them. The CDR3, as DNA: TGTGCCAGCAGCTTCGACAGGTCAAGCTCCTACAATGAGCAGTTCTTC. Translating it yields CASSFDRSSSYNEQFF.

The chain couples TRBV11-3 to TRBJ2-1; 9 positions agree with TRBD1. CDR1 and CDR2 (germline): SGHNT, YENEEA. V lost 4 bases and J lost 2; bases outside the gene matches: 3. The CDR3 sequence is 15 residues long. CDR3 protein: CASSSRQGAYNEQFF. CDR3 sequence (DNA): TGTGCCAGCAGCTCTCGACAGGGGGCCTACAATGAGCAGTTCTTC.

The rearrangement links TRBV7-7 to TRBJ2-2; no definite D call. This CDR3 contains 14 residues. Germline V lookup: CDR1 SSHAT, CDR2 FNYEAQ (reference sequence). V was cut by 4 bases and J by 0 bases, with 6 bases left in between. CDR3 loop: CASSWLANTGELFF. The CDR3 region has the DNA TGTGCCAGCAGCTGGCTAGCGAACACCGGGGAGCTGTTTTTT.

The chain is built from TRBV19 and TRBJ2-7; D is undetermined. V gave up 0 bases and J gave up 6 bases, with 12 bases separating them. Per germline, CDR1 LNHDA and CDR2 SQIVND (reference sequence). The CDR3 consists of 14 residues. In nucleotides, the CDR3 is TGTGCCAGTAGTATAGACACCATTCCAGTCGAGCAGTACTTC. Residues: CASSIDTIPVEQYF.

V and J are TRBV4-3 and TRBJ1-5; 7 bases map to TRBD1. Germline trimming cut 1 base from V and 7 bases from J; bases unmatched to any gene: 10. Germline CDR1 LGHNA, CDR2 YSLEER. CDR3 length: 16 amino acids. CDR3 nucleotide sequence: TGCGCCAGCAGCCAAGTGTTCACAGGGGTTCCACAGCCCCAGCATTTT. It specifies CASSQVFTGVPQPQHF.

The J gene is TRBJ1-4, the V gene TRBV30; possible D gene TRBD1, 5 bases. Germline values: CDR1 GTSNPN, CDR2 SVGIG (reference sequence). The V end was cut by 0 bases, the J end by 7 bases, with 12 bases between. The CDR3 extends over 14 amino acids. Here the CDR3 DNA reads TGTGCCTGGAGTGTAACGCCGGGGGGTGAAAAACTGTTTTTT. Translating gives CAWSVTPGGEKLFF.

The chain is built from TRBV11-2 and TRBJ2-5; 7 bases match TRBD2. Germline V CDR1 and CDR2: SGHAT, FQNNGV. The CDR3 covers 14 residues. J was trimmed by 5 bases and V by 5 bases; bases with no gene match: 8. The CDR3 sequence is CASSRDREEETQYF. DNA of the CDR3: TGTGCCAGCAGCCGCGACCGGGAGGAGGAGACCCAGTACTTC. The full variable domain, completed using reference TRBV11-2 and TRBJ2-5, is EAGVAQSPRYKIIEKRQSVAFWCNPISGHATLYWYQQILGQGPKLLIQFQNNGVVDDSQLPKDRFSAERLKGVDSTLKIQPAKLEDSAVYLCASSRDREEETQYFGPGTRLLVL.